One sample yielded the 8 T cell receptor beta chains listed below, sequenced in a study of cytomegalovirus exposure and HLA in healthy donors. The study ran its PCR with 60 Vbeta and 13 Jbeta primers. Repertoires were generated with immunoSEQ multiplex PCR, while TCRdb's copy carries only in-frame clones and drops some. The table has roughly 130,000 clones, approximately 88% seen once. The sequencing input was PBMCs. Receptors originate from a middle-aged woman in good health and CMV-seronegative.

The chain joins TRBV5-6 to TRBJ2-2; 7 bases are a match to TRBD2. The CDR3 consists of 13 residues. Looked up from germline, CDR1 is SGHDT and CDR2 is YYEEEE. Losses at the gene ends were 6 bases for V and 7 bases for J; bases not matched to a gene: 6. CDR3 loop: CASTGLVIGELFF. The CDR3 DNA reads as TGTGCCAGCACTGGACTAGTCATCGGGGAGCTGTTTTTT. The whole variable domain, filled in from reference TRBV5-6 and TRBJ2-2, reads DAGVTQSPTHLIKTRGQQVTLRCSPKSGHDTVSWYQQALGQGPQFIFQYYEEEERQRGNFPDRFSGHQFPNYSSELNVNALLLGDSALYLCASTGLVIGELFFGEGSRLTVL.

This sequence joins TRBV7-9 and TRBJ2-1; D gene unclear. Trimming pared 1 base from V and 2 bases from J, leaving 12 bases between. The germline V gene encodes CDR1 SEHNR and CDR2 FQNEAQ (reference sequence). The CDR3 is 16 amino acids. The CDR3 DNA sequence: TGTGCCAGCAGCTTAGACGAGGAAGCGCCCTACAATGAGCAGTTCTTC. It specifies CASSLDEEAPYNEQFF.

Comments on this clone: This sample includes further DNA sequences coding for the same CDR3. This sequence joins TRBV10-3 and TRBJ2-7, with 8 bases fitting TRBD1. This CDR3 is 16 amino acids long. V lost 0 bases to trimming and J lost 8 bases; unmatched junction nucleotides: 12. Germline CDR1 ENHRY, CDR2 SYGVKD. This chain's CDR3 is CAISESIRGTGPKQYF. The CDR3 coding sequence is TGTGCCATCAGTGAGTCGATTCGAGGGACAGGACCTAAGCAGTACTTC.

The rearrangement joins TRBV5-5 to TRBJ1-1; the match to TRBD1 covers 8 bases. The CDR3 contains 16 residues. Germline trimming cut 7 bases from V and 0 bases from J; bases unmatched to any gene: 11. Per the germline V gene, CDR1 is SGHKS and CDR2 is YYEKEE (reference sequence). CDR3 DNA: TGTGCCAGCGGACGACAGGGGAGGGGGATGAACACTGAAGCTTTCTTT. Translated, it gives CASGRQGRGMNTEAFF.

The table lists this clone with a count of one. This chain joins TRBV28 and TRBJ2-1, with a tentative D call TRBD1 (5 bases). V was trimmed by 7 bases and J by 7 bases, leaving 11 bases between them. This CDR3 has 12 amino acids. CDR1 is MDHEN and CDR2 is SYDVKM in the germline V gene. The CDR3 coding sequence is TGTGCCAGCACCAACAGGATGAATGAGCAGTTCTTC. Translation: CASTNRMNEQFF.

This clone was detected once. This chain joins TRBV29-1 and TRBJ2-7, with TRBD1 matching 7 bases. Germline V lookup: CDR1 SQVTM, CDR2 ANQGSEA. The CDR3 is 13 amino acids. V lost 6 bases, J lost 7 bases, and 12 bases stayed unmatched. The CDR3 sequence is CSVAGTVWEEQYF. The CDR3 DNA sequence: TGCAGCGTGGCCGGGACAGTATGGGAGGAGCAGTACTTC.

This clone was detected only a few times. V and J are TRBV7-3 and TRBJ1-1, with 7 bases identical to TRBD1. This CDR3 spans 12 amino acids. Germline lookup yields CDR1 SGHTA and CDR2 FQGTGA. V was clipped by 3 bases and J by 7 bases; unmatched bases: 2. CDR3 DNA: TGTGCCAGCAGCTTCCAGGGGGGTGAAGCTTTCTTT. Translated: CASSFQGGEAFF.

This sequence joins TRBV21-1 and TRBJ2-3; the listed D gene, TRBD2, was not tested against the DNA. TRBV21-1 is tagged as a pseudogene. CDR3 length: 14 amino acids. The CDR3 coding sequence is TGTGCCAGCAGGGGGGGACTAGCCGCAGATACGCAGTATTTT. This encodes CASRGGLAADTQYF.